This T cell receptor beta chain was sequenced during a study of CD8 T cells in ankylosing spondylitis. Overall study findings and caveats: Made up of 7 to 9 highly homologous variants, a TCR beta motif appeared characteristic of ankylosing spondylitis blood. From matched ankylosing spondylitis synovial fluid, disease-linked clones were reportedly recovered at significantly enriched levels. A subset of motif variants has previously been described in the synovial fluid and blood of reactive arthritis. With a CD8+ phenotype, disease-linked clones were relatively rare in peripheral blood.

In regard to this clonotype: Its antigen remains unknown.

CDR1 and CDR2 from the germline V gene are SQVTM and ANQGSEA. Trimming removed 4 bases at V and 5 bases at J, with 14 bases between. The CDR3 is 14 residues long. Each TCR beta library was made by quantitative 5'-RACE that incorporated molecular barcodes. TCRdb analysed the 5' RACE reads with MiXCR anew, one entry per CDR3 protein. The profile shows roughly 700,000 distinct CDR3 sequences, 15% to 20% of them singletons. What was sequenced was blood, either unsorted or a sorted T cell fraction (not recorded which). The chain is built from TRBV29-1 and TRBJ2-2; TRBD1 or TRBD2 may be the D gene (5 bases each). The receptor was derived from a male donor with ankylosing spondylitis. CDR3 protein: CSVGVDRGTGELFF. As DNA, the CDR3 is TGCAGCGTTGGTGTTGACAGAGGGACCGGGGAGCTGTTTTTT.